This TCR beta chain was captured by sequencing in a study of post-analysis software for immune sequencing data. Study as a whole: Disease courses included relapsing-remitting, secondary progressive and progressive-relapsing multiple sclerosis. Whole-study findings and limits: Several TRBV segments were more frequent in patients than controls; TRBV5-6, TRBV5-1 and TRBV20-1 belonged to this group. Controls significantly exceeded multiple sclerosis patients in normalized Chao1 diversity.

The TCR beta cDNA libraries contained unique molecular identifiers. The source material, roughly 0.9 to 11 million T cells, gave rise to about 520,000 cDNA molecules. TCRdb used MiXCR to reprocess the PCR reads, holding one entry per CDR3 protein. Among some 260,000 distinct CDR3 sequences listed, approximately 34% were seen once. Details on this clonotype: Its antigen remains unknown.

There are 16 residues in the CDR3. With V trimmed by 2 bases and J by 5 bases, 9 bases remained unmatched. Germline V gives CDR1 MGHDK, CDR2 SYGVNS. Sequences were obtained from blood. This rearrangement joins TRBV25-1 to TRBJ2-5; the match to TRBD1 covers 9 bases. The receptor's source is a girl between 10 and 17 years old with multiple sclerosis. The chain's CDR3 is CASSEGTGRYGETQYF. CDR3 nucleotides: TGTGCCAGCAGTGAAGGGACAGGGAGGTATGGGGAGACCCAGTACTTC.